This TCR beta chain was sequenced in a study of blood T cell dynamics during melanoma immunotherapy. Study as a whole: Patients with metastatic melanoma got pembrolizumab or nivolumab-ipilimumab as first-line care.

Documented time point: week 3, after first cycle of checkpoint inhibitor. At 12 weeks after first infusion, RECIST 1.1 defined response for most patients. To note about this clone: As yet, its antigen is unknown.

DNA loading was fixed at approximately 0.35 ug for all bulk PBMC samples. Using immunoSEQ multiplex PCR, the repertoire was profiled, and TCRdb retains in-frame clones only, with some absent. The repertoire consists of 10,000 or so clones, with approximately 85% occurring once and the leading ten covering around 1%. Study conclusions and caveats: Clones driving repertoire changes may be melanoma-specific or general immune activation.

Sequences were derived from blood, sampled from a patient treated with checkpoint blockade. The clonotype comes from a human donor with melanoma.

The DNA of the CDR3 is TGCGCCAGCAGGGACTCTCGGGGGGGGTGGGATACGCAGTATTTT. Protein sequence: CASRDSRGGWDTQYF. The chain combines TRBV10-2 with TRBJ2-3; TRBD2 agrees at 8 bases. Germline CDR1 is WSHSY and CDR2 is SAAADI. V was pared by 6 bases and J by 6 bases, with 11 bases of the junction left unmatched. The CDR3 sequence is 15 residues long.